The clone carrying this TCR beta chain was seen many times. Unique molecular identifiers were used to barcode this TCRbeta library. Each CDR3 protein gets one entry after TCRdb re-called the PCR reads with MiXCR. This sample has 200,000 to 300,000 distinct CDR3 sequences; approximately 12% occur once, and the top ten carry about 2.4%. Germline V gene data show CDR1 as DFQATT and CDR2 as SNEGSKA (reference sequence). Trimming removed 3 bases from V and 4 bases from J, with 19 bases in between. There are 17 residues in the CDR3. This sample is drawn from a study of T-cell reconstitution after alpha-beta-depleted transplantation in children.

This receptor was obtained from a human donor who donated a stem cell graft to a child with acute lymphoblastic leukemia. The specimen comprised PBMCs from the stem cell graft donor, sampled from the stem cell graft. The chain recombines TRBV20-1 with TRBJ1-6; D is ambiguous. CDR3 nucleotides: TGCAGTGCTAGGACTCTGCCAGGCTCCCCTTATAATTCACCCCTCCACTTT. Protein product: CSARTLPGSPYNSPLHF.